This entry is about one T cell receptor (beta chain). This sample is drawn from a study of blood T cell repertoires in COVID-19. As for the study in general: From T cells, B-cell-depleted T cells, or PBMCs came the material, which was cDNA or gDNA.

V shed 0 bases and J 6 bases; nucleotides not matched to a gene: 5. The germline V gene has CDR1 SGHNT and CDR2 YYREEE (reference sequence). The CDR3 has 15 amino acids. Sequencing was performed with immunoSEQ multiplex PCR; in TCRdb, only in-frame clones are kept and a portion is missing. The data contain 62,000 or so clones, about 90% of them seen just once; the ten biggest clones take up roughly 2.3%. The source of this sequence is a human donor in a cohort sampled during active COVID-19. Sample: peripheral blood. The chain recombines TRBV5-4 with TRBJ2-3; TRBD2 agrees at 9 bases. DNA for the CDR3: TGTGCCAGCAGCTTGGGCGGGACTAGCAGGGATACGCAGTATTTT. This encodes CASSLGGTSRDTQYF.